This TCR beta chain is drawn from a study of cytomegalovirus exposure and HLA in healthy donors. Germline CDR1 is MGHDK and CDR2 is SYGVNS. Trimming at V came to 3 bases and at J to 3 bases, leaving 3 bases not matched to a gene. This CDR3 contains 14 residues. Study results and caveats: With DRB1 most and HLA-C fewest, TCR association rates differed between HLA loci in a later analysis.

Use of 60 Vbeta and 13 Jbeta primers characterized the PCR. Some clones are missing from TCRdb's copy, which holds only in-frame ones; the method was immunoSEQ multiplex PCR. Of some 250,000 clones in the sample, about 80% were seen once. Comments on this clone: What it binds is not known.

The sequenced sample was PBMCs. This receptor was taken from a woman aged 55-69 years in good health and CMV-seropositive. This chain uses TRBV25-1 with TRBJ1-2, with TRBD1 matching 8 bases. In nucleotides, the CDR3 is TGTGCCAGCAGTGAGGACAGGGAGGACTATGGCTACACCTTC. Protein: CASSEDREDYGYTF.